Below are 29 T cell receptor beta chains sequenced from a single sample in a study of blood T cell repertoires in COVID-19. Only in-frame clones appear in the TCRdb table, and some are missing; sequencing was by immunoSEQ multiplex PCR. The sample lists tens of thousands of clones; more than 70% were seen once. The source material was peripheral blood. These receptors were collected from a woman older than 75 with acute or convalescent COVID-19.

In this sample, this clone turned up many times. The chain uses TRBV4-1 and TRBJ1-2; unclear D gene. From germline, CDR1 is MGHRA and CDR2 YSYEKL. V lost 1 base to trimming and J lost 4 bases, with 13 bases between them. The CDR3 runs 15 residues. CDR3 sequence: CASSQAGGGTYGYTF. The CDR3 nucleotides are TGCGCCAGCAGCCAAGCTGGCGGAGGAACCTATGGCTACACCTTC.

This sequence joins TRBV27 and TRBJ2-5; 7 bases are shared with TRBD2. The CDR3 spans 14 residues. Unmatched junction bases numbered 9, after V lost 8 bases and J lost 3 bases. Germline CDR1 is MNHEY and CDR2 is SMNVEV (reference sequence). The CDR3 region has the DNA TGTGCCAGCCTTTCAGGACGGGGGGAAGAGACCCAGTACTTC. Residues: CASLSGRGEETQYF.

V is TRBV2 and J is TRBJ2-1; D is possibly TRBD1 (6 bases). The V end was cut by 10 bases, the J end by 8 bases, with 18 bases between. This CDR3 has 13 residues. Germline V gene lookup returns CDR1 SNHLY and CDR2 FYNNEI. This CDR3 reads CATLRQPGDEQFF. The CDR3 region has the DNA TGTGCCACCCTCAGGCAGCCAGGGGATGAGCAGTTCTTC.

The genes are TRBV5-1 and TRBJ2-1; TRBD2 might be the D (5 bases). Trimming stripped 4 bases from V and 3 bases from J, with 14 bases between. CDR3 size: 15 residues. From germline, CDR1 is SGHRS and CDR2 YFSETQ. The CDR3 loop reads CASSPRVDLYNEQFF. The CDR3 bases are TGCGCCAGCAGCCCGCGGGTAGACCTCTACAATGAGCAGTTCTTC.

The chain couples TRBV2 to TRBJ1-6, with D perhaps TRBD1 (6 bases). The V and J ends lost 6 bases and 4 bases respectively, with 13 bases between them. Per the germline V gene, CDR1 is SNHLY and CDR2 is FYNNEI. The CDR3 is 15 residues long. The CDR3 spells CASRGKQGYNSPLHF. CDR3 DNA sequence: TGTGCCAGCAGGGGCAAACAGGGTTATAATTCACCCCTCCACTTT.

The chain joins TRBV27 to TRBJ1-4, with D possibly being TRBD1 (5 bases). The germline V and J ends were trimmed by 5 bases and 12 bases, with 13 bases remaining between them. From germline, CDR1 is MNHEY and CDR2 SMNVEV (reference sequence). CDR3 size: 12 residues. CDR3 coding DNA: TGTGCCAGCAGTACCCCCCCGGGGGAACTGTTTTTT. Protein: CASSTPPGELFF.

V usage is TRBV30 and J usage is TRBJ2-7; 9 nucleotides agree with TRBD2. From germline, CDR1 is GTSNPN and CDR2 SVGIG (reference sequence). This CDR3 is 19 amino acids long. The V gene end was trimmed by 4 bases and the J gene end by 3 bases; junction bases not matched to a gene: 22. Here the CDR3 DNA reads TGTGCCTGGACCCCTAGTTCGGCGGGAGGGCCGTCTAGGGTCTACGAGCAGTACTTC. Encoded protein: CAWTPSSAGGPSRVYEQYF.

The chain joins TRBV5-5 to TRBJ2-1; 7 positions agree with TRBD2. The CDR3 extends over 16 amino acids. Germline V gives CDR1 SGHKS, CDR2 YYEKEE (reference sequence). Losses at the gene ends were 4 bases for V and 4 bases for J; bases not matched to a gene: 11. Here the CDR3 reads CASSPQHPGGYNEQFF. As DNA, the CDR3 is TGTGCCAGCAGCCCTCAGCACCCGGGGGGTTACAATGAGCAGTTCTTC. Complete variable domain (other parts from reference TRBV5-5 and TRBJ2-1): DAGVTQSPTHLIKTRGQQVTLRCSPISGHKSVSWYQQVLGQGPQFIFQYYEKEERGRGNFPDRFSARQFPNYSSELNVNALLLGDSALYLCASSPQHPGGYNEQFFGPGTRLTVL.

The chain recombines TRBV18 with TRBJ1-3; D remains ambiguous. Trimming stripped 1 base from V and 2 bases from J, with 9 bases between. Germline V lookup: CDR1 KGHSH, CDR2 LQKENI. The CDR3 totals 15 residues. The DNA of the CDR3 is TGTGCCAGCTCACCACTGGCGGAGGCTGGAAACACCATATATTTT. Its protein is CASSPLAEAGNTIYF.

This chain uses TRBV24-1 with TRBJ2-2; D possibly corresponds to TRBD2 (5 bases). Germline assignment: CDR1 KGHDR and CDR2 SFDVKD. The V end was cut by 3 bases, the J end by 6 bases, with 10 bases between. CDR3 size: 14 residues. CDR3 nucleotide sequence: TGTGCCACCAGTGATCCCAGAGGGCCCGGGGAGCTGTTTTTT. Protein product: CATSDPRGPGELFF.

The V and J genes are TRBV6-5 and TRBJ1-2; D is uncertain. The germline V and J ends were trimmed by 5 bases and 3 bases, with 10 bases remaining between them. The CDR3 spans 13 residues. Germline V gene sequence: CDR1 MNHEY, CDR2 SVGAGI. This chain's CDR3 is CASSSRVYYGYTF. The CDR3 DNA reads as TGTGCCAGCAGTAGTCGGGTTTACTATGGCTACACCTTC.

The gene calls are TRBV7-9 and TRBJ2-1, with D perhaps TRBD2 (6 bases). The length of the CDR3 is 12 residues. Between the trimmed V and J ends, which lost 2 bases and 13 bases, there was a span of 12 bases. The germline V gene encodes CDR1 SEHNR and CDR2 FQNEAQ (reference sequence). The CDR3 sequence is CASSLMWRGQFF. CDR3 DNA: TGTGCCAGCAGCTTAATGTGGCGGGGACAGTTCTTC.

The chain is built from TRBV5-4 and TRBJ1-2; TRBD1 matches at 8 bases. CDR3 length: 14 residues. V was clipped by 4 bases and J by 5 bases; unmatched bases: 7. Per germline, CDR1 SGHNT and CDR2 YYREEE (reference sequence). CDR3 protein: CASSRGQDVYGYTF. Written as DNA, the CDR3 is TGTGCCAGCAGCCGGGGACAGGACGTGTATGGCTACACCTTC.

CDR3 in DNA: TGTGCCAGCAGCTTGGCGGGATTCTCTGGAAACACCATATATTTT. This codes for CASSLAGFSGNTIYF. V and J are TRBV5-8 and TRBJ1-3; D ambiguous. CDR3 length equals 15 residues. Trimming removed 0 bases from V and 0 bases from J, with 7 bases in between. CDR1 and CDR2 from the germline V gene are SGHTS and YDEGEE.

The rearrangement links TRBV7-3 to TRBJ2-3; D unresolved. From germline, CDR1 is SGHTA and CDR2 FQGTGA. V was cut by 3 bases and J by 4 bases, with 8 bases left in between. The length of the CDR3 is 13 residues. The CDR3 DNA reads as TGTGCCAGCAGCTTGCTAGGTTCAGATACGCAGTATTTT. It specifies CASSLLGSDTQYF.

This rearrangement joins TRBV5-6 to TRBJ2-3; TRBD2 agrees at 12 bases. V dropped 4 bases and J dropped 6; count of bases not matched to a gene: 9. Germline values: CDR1 SGHDT, CDR2 YYEEEE. The CDR3 consists of 16 residues. CDR3 DNA: TGTGCCAGCAGCCTCTCGACTAGCGGGAGTAGGGATACGCAGTATTTT. Its translation is CASSLSTSGSRDTQYF.

The chain employs TRBV2 and TRBJ1-1; D ambiguous. The CDR3 runs to 13 residues. The ends were cut back, 6 bases at V and 4 bases at J, with 12 bases in the middle. Germline loops: CDR1 SNHLY, CDR2 FYNNEI. The CDR3 DNA follows: TGTGCCAGCAGGTTGGCAGGCTTCACTGAAGCTTTCTTT. Translated, it gives CASRLAGFTEAFF.

The J gene is TRBJ2-7, the V gene TRBV10-3; 9 bases line up with TRBD1. The germline V gene encodes CDR1 ENHRY and CDR2 SYGVKD. This CDR3 has 13 amino acids. J was trimmed by 2 bases and V by 9 bases; bases with no gene match: 5. The CDR3 DNA is TGTGCCATGAGACAGGGGGTCGCCTACGAGCAGTACTTC. This gives the protein CAMRQGVAYEQYF.

This rearrangement joins TRBV7-2 to TRBJ2-5, with 7 bases lining up with TRBD1. Germline CDR1 and CDR2: SGHTA and FQGNSA. The CDR3 extends over 16 amino acids. V shed 4 bases and J 4 bases; nucleotides not matched to a gene: 12. The CDR3 nucleotides read TGTGCCAGCAGCTCTTTCCCGAGGGGGCGACGAGAGACCCAGTACTTC. Its translation is CASSSFPRGRRETQYF.

This clone was observed a handful of times. V gene TRBV5-1 combines with J gene TRBJ2-7; D remains unclear. Per germline, CDR1 SGHRS and CDR2 YFSETQ. Trimming pared 4 bases from V and 5 bases from J, leaving 16 bases between. The CDR3 covers 14 residues. The CDR3 DNA follows: TGCGCCAGCAGCCCCTCCCATGACGGAGACGAGCAGTACTTC. Translated: CASSPSHDGDEQYF.

This chain links TRBV9 with TRBJ2-5; tentatively, D is TRBD2 (7 bases). The germline V and J ends were trimmed by 4 bases and 2 bases, with 12 bases remaining between them. The CDR3 totals 14 residues. Germline assignment: CDR1 SGDLS and CDR2 YYNGEE. CDR3 amino acids: CASSKGGGQETQYF. The CDR3 nucleotides read TGTGCCAGCAGCAAAGGGGGAGGGCAAGAGACCCAGTACTTC.

V is TRBV5-1 and J is TRBJ1-1, with D hard to call. Trimming cost V 0 bases and J 2 bases, with 14 bases left between them. The length of the CDR3 is 16 residues. The germline gives CDR1 SGHRS, CDR2 YFSETQ. The CDR3 is CASSLVRHSINTEAFF. The CDR3 DNA is TGCGCCAGCAGCTTGGTTAGGCACAGCATTAACACTGAAGCTTTCTTT. The full variable domain, in which reference TRBV5-1 and TRBJ1-1 provide the parts outside the CDR3, is KAGVTQTPRYLIKTRGQQVTLSCSPISGHRSVSWYQQTPGQGLQFLFEYFSETQRNKGNFPGRFSGRQFSNSRSEMNVSTLELGDSALYLCASSLVRHSINTEAFFGQGTRLTVV.

The V gene is TRBV20-1, the J gene TRBJ1-2; a possible D gene is TRBD1 (6 bases). V dropped 2 bases and J dropped 8 bases, with 9 bases sitting between them. The CDR3 is 11 residues long. Germline CDR1 reads DFQATT; CDR2 reads SNEGSKA (reference sequence). DNA for the CDR3: TGCAGTGCTAGACAGGGGAACGGCTACACCTTC. This encodes CSARQGNGYTF.

The chain joins TRBV30 to TRBJ2-6; no clear D gene. V was trimmed by 8 bases and J by 2 bases, leaving 7 bases between them. The CDR3 contains 12 residues. Germline assignment: CDR1 GTSNPN and CDR2 SVGIG (reference sequence). In DNA, the CDR3 is TGTGCCCAGATAACTGGGGCCAACGTCCTGACTTTC. Protein: CAQITGANVLTF.

The chain links TRBV5-5 to TRBJ1-6, with D unresolved. The germline gives CDR1 SGHKS, CDR2 YYEKEE (reference sequence). V dropped 4 bases and J dropped 9 bases, with 14 bases sitting between them. The CDR3 totals 14 residues. This CDR3 is CASSNGGLGSPLHF. CDR3 nucleotide sequence: TGTGCCAGCAGCAACGGAGGACTCGGTTCACCCCTCCACTTT.

V and J are TRBV4-3 and TRBJ2-3; 9 nucleotides agree with TRBD2. CDR3 length: 17 residues. The trim removed 0 bases at V and 2 bases at J, leaving 6 bases unmatched. Germline CDR1 reads LGHNA; CDR2 reads YSLEER. The CDR3 spells CASSQDPAGGLTDTQYF. CDR3 nucleotide sequence: TGCGCCAGCAGCCAAGATCCGGCGGGGGGGCTCACAGATACGCAGTATTTT.

This clone was seen just once. The chain couples TRBV23-1 to TRBJ2-7; the D gene is possibly TRBD1 (5 bases). TRBV23-1 is filed as an ORF, its function uncertain. This CDR3 is 12 amino acids long. The ends were cut back, 4 bases at V and 11 bases at J, with 15 bases in the middle. In DNA, the CDR3 is TGCGCCAGCAGTCCCTCGGCAAGGGGAAAGTACTTC. Its protein product is CASSPSARGKYF.

This chain links TRBV7-3 with TRBJ2-7; D remains unclear. Per germline, CDR1 SGHTA and CDR2 FQGTGA. This CDR3 comprises 13 residues. Trimming took off 3 bases at V and 1 base at J, with 7 bases between the two ends. CDR3 protein: CASSFGQSYEQYF. The CDR3 DNA follows: TGTGCCAGCAGCTTTGGGCAGTCCTACGAGCAGTACTTC.

This chain joins TRBV5-1 and TRBJ1-1, with 9 bases identical to TRBD1. Germline lookup yields CDR1 SGHRS and CDR2 YFSETQ. This CDR3 spans 15 amino acids. After removal of 0 bases from V and 3 bases from J, the junction contained 3 bases not matched to a gene. In DNA form, the CDR3 reads TGCGCCAGCAGCTTGGAGGGGACAGGGTACACTGAAGCTTTCTTT. Protein sequence: CASSLEGTGYTEAFF.